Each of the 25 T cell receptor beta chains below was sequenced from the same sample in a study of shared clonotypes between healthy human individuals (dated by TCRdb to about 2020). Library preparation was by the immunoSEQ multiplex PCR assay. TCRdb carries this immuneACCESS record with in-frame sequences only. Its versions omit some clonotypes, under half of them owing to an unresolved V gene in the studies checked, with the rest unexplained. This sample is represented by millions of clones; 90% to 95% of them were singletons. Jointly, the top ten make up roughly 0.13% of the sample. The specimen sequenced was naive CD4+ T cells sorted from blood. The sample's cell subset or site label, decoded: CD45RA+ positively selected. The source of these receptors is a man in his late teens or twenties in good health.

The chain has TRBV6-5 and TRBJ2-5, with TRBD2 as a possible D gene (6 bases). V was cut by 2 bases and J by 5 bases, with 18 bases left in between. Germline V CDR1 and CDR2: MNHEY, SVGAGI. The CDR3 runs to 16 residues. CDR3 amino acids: CASSYGGLALGETQYF. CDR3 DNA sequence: TGTGCCAGCAGTTACGGGGGGTTAGCGCTAGGGGAGACCCAGTACTTC.

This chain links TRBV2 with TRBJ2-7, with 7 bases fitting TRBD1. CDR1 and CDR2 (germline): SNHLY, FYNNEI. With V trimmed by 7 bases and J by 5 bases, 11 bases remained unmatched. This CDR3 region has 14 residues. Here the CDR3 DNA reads TGTGCCAGCAAAGGGACAGTCATAGGACACGAGCAGTACTTC. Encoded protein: CASKGTVIGHEQYF. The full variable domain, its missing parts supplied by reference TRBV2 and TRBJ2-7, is EPEVTQTPSHQVTQMGQEVILRCVPISNHLYFYWYRQILGQKVEFLVSFYNNEISEKSEIFDDQFSVERPDGSNFTLKIRSTKLEDSAMYFCASKGTVIGHEQYFGPGTRLTVT.

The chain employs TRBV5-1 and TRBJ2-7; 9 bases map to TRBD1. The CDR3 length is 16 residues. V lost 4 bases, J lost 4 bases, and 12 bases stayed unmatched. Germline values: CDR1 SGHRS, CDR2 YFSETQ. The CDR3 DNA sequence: TGCGCCAGCAGCCAGCCTCCGGGACAGGGTAATTACGAGCAGTACTTC. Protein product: CASSQPPGQGNYEQYF.

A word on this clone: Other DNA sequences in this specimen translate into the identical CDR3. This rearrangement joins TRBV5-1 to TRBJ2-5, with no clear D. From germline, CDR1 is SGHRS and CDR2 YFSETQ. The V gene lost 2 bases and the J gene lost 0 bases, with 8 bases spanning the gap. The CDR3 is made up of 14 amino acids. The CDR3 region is CASSFTTDQETQYF. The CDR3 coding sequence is TGCGCCAGCAGCTTCACTACAGACCAAGAGACCCAGTACTTC.

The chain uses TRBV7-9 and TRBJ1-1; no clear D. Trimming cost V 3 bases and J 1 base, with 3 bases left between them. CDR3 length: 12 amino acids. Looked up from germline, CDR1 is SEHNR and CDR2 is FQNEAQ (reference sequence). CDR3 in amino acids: CASSFKNTEAFF. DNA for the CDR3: TGTGCCAGCAGCTTCAAGAACACTGAAGCTTTCTTT. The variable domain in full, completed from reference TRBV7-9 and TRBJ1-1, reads DTGVSQNPRHKITKRGQNVTFRCDPISEHNRLYWYRQTLGQGPEFLTYFQNEAQLEKSRLLSDRFSAERPKGSFSTLEIQRTEQGDSAMYLCASSFKNTEAFFGQGTRLTVV.

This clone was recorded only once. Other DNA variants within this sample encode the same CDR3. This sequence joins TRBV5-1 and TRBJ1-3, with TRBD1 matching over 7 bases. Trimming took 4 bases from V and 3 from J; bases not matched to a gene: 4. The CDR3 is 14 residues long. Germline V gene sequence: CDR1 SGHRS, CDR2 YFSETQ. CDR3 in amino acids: CASSPTGDGNTIYF. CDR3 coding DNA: TGCGCCAGCAGCCCTACAGGGGATGGAAACACCATATATTTT.

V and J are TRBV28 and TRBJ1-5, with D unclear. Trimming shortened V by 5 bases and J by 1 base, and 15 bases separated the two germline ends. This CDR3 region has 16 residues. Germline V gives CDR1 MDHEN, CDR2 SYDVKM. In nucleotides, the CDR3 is TGTGCCAGCAGTCGGACCGTTGTCGAGAGCAATCAGCCCCAGCATTTT. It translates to CASSRTVVESNQPQHF.

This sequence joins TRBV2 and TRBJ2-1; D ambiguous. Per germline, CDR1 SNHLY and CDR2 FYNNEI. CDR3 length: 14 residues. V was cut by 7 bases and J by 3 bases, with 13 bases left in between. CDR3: CASKGVGLYNEQFF. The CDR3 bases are TGTGCCAGCAAAGGCGTGGGCCTCTACAATGAGCAGTTCTTC.

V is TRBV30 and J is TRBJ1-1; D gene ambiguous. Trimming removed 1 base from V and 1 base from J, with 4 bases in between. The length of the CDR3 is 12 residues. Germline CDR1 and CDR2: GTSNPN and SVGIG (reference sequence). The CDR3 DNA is TGTGCCTGGAGTGGCAAGAACACTGAAGCTTTCTTT. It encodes CAWSGKNTEAFF. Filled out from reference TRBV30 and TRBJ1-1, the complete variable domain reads SQTIHQWPATLVQPVGSPLSLECTVEGTSNPNLYWYRQAAGRGLQLLFYSVGIGQISSEVPQNLSASRPQDRQFILSSKKLLLSDSGFYLCAWSGKNTEAFFGQGTRLTVV.

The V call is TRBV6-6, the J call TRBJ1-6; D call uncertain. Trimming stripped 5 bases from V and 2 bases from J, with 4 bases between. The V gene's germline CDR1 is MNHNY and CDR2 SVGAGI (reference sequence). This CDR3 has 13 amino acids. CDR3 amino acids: CASSGAYNSPLHF. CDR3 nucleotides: TGTGCCAGCAGTGGGGCCTATAATTCACCCCTCCACTTT.

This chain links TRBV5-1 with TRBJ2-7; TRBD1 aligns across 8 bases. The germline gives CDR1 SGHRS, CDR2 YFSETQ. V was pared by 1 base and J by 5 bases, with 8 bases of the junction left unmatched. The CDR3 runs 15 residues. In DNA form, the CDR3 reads TGCGCCAGCAGCTTGAGATCGACAGGGGTGGACGAGCAGTACTTC. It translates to CASSLRSTGVDEQYF.

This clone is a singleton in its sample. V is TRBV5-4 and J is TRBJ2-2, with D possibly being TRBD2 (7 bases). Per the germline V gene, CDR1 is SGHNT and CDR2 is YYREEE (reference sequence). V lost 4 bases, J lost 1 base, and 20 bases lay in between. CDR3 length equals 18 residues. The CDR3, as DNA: TGTGCCAGCAGCCGCCCGAGGGGGGGAGTAATGAACACCGGGGAGCTGTTTTTT. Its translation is CASSRPRGGVMNTGELFF.

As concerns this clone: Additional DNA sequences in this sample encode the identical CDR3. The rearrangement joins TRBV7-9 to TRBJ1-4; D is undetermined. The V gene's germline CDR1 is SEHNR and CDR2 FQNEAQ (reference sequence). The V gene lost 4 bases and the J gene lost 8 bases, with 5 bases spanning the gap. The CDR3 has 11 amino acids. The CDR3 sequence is CASSSREKLFF. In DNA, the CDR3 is TGTGCCAGCAGCTCGCGGGAAAAACTGTTTTTT.

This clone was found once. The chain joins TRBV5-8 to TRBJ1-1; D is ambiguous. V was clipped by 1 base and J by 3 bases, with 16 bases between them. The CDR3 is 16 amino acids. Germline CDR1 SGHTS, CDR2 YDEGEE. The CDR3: CASSLPYRGRDTEAFF. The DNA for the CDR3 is TGTGCCAGCAGCTTGCCGTATCGAGGGAGGGACACTGAAGCTTTCTTT. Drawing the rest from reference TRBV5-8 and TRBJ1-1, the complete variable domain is EAGVTQSPTHLIKTRGQQATLRCSPISGHTSVYWYQQALGLGLQFLLWYDEGEERNRGNFPPRFSGRQFPNYSSELNVNALELEDSALYLCASSLPYRGRDTEAFFGQGTRLTVV.

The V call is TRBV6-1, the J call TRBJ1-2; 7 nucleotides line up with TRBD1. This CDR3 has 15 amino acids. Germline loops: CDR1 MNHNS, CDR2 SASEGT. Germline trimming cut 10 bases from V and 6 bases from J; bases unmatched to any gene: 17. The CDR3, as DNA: TGTGCCACTTTGAGGGAGGAACAGGGGCTCGATGGCTACACCTTC. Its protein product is CATLREEQGLDGYTF.

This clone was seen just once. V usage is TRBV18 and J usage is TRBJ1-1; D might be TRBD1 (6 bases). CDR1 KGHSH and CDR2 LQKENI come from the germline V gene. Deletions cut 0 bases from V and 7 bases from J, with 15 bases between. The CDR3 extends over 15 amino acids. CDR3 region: CASSPPFETGSEAFF. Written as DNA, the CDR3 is TGTGCCAGCTCACCACCTTTTGAAACAGGGAGTGAAGCTTTCTTT.

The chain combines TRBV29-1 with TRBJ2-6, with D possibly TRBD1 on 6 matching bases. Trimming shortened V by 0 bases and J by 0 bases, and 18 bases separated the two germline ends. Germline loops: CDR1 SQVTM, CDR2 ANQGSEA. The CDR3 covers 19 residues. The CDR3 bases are TGCAGCGTTGAAGATCGACAGGTTTGGTCCTACTCTGGGGCCAACGTCCTGACTTTC. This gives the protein CSVEDRQVWSYSGANVLTF. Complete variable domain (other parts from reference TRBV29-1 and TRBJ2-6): SAVISQKPSRDICQRGTSLTIQCQVDSQVTMMFWYRQQPGQSLTLIATANQGSEATYESGFVIDKFPISRPNLTFSTLTVSNMSPEDSSIYLCSVEDRQVWSYSGANVLTFGAGSRLTVL.

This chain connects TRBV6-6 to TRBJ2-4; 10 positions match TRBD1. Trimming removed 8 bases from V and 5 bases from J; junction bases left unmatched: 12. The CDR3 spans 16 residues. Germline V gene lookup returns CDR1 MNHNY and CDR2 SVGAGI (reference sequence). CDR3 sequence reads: CASRGGTGVLENIQYF. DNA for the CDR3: TGTGCCAGCCGAGGGGGGACAGGGGTTTTGGAAAACATTCAGTACTTC.

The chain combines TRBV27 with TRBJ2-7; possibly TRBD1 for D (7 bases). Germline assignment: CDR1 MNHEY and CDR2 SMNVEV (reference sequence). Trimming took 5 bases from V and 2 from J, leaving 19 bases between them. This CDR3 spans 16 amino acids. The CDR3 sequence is CASSILGQAGTYEQYF. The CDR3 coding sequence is TGTGCCAGCAGTATCCTCGGACAGGCGGGGACCTACGAGCAGTACTTC.

The CDR3, as DNA: TGTGCCAGTAGTATCTGGACAGGGGGCAATCAGCCCCAGCATTTT. Protein: CASSIWTGGNQPQHF. The gene calls are TRBV19 and TRBJ1-5, with TRBD1 identical over 9 bases. The V and J ends lost 3 bases and 2 bases, in that order; junction bases with no gene match: 2. The V gene's germline CDR1 is LNHDA and CDR2 SQIVND (reference sequence). The CDR3 runs to 15 residues.

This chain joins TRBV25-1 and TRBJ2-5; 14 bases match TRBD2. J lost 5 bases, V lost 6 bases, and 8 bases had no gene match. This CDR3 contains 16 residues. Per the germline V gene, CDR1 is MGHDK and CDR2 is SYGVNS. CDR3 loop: CASRETSGRAGETQYF. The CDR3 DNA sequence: TGTGCCAGCAGAGAGACTAGCGGGAGGGCCGGGGAGACCCAGTACTTC.

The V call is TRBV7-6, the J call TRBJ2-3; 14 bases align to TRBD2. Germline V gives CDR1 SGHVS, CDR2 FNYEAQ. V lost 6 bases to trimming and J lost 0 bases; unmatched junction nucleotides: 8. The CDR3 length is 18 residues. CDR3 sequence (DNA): TGTGCCAGCAGTCTTGGACTAGCGGGGGGTCCCAGCACAGATACGCAGTATTTT. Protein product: CASSLGLAGGPSTDTQYF.

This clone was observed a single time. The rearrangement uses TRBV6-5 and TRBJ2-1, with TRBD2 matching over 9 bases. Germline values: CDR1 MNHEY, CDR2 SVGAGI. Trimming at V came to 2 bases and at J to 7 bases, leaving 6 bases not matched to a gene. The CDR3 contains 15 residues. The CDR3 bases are TGTGCCAGCAGTTACGCCCTAGCGGGGTATAATGAGCAGTTCTTC. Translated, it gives CASSYALAGYNEQFF.

CDR3 DNA: TGCGCCAGCAGCTCGGGGACGGACGGAAACACCATATATTTT. This encodes CASSSGTDGNTIYF. V usage is TRBV5-1 and J usage is TRBJ1-3, with a tentative D call TRBD1 (5 bases). CDR1 SGHRS and CDR2 YFSETQ come from the germline V gene. Trimming took 3 bases from V and 4 from J, leaving 11 bases between them. The CDR3 sequence is 14 residues long.

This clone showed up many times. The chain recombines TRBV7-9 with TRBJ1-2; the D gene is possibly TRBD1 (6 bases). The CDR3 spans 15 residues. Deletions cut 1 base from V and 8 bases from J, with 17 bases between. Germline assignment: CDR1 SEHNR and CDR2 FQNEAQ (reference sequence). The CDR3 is CASSLGVDRRDGYTF. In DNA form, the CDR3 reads TGTGCCAGCAGCTTAGGGGTAGACAGGAGGGACGGCTACACCTTC. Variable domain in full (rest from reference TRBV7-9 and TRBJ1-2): DTGVSQNPRHKITKRGQNVTFRCDPISEHNRLYWYRQTLGQGPEFLTYFQNEAQLEKSRLLSDRFSAERPKGSFSTLEIQRTEQGDSAMYLCASSLGVDRRDGYTFGSGTRLTVV.